This TCR beta chain came from a study of shared clonotypes between healthy human individuals. Overall study findings and caveats: Memory subsets generally showed smaller estimated richness than naive subsets did. When naive CD4 clonotypes were compared across several donors, about 4.9% were shared.

In germline, CDR1 is SGHVS, CDR2 FQNEAQ. Germline trimming cut 3 bases from V and 1 base from J; bases unmatched to any gene: 2. The CDR3 length is 15 residues. On this clone itself: What it recognizes is unknown.

Sequencing used immunoSEQ multiplex PCR; TCRdb keeps in-frame clones, though not all of them. The table lists approximately 500,000 clones, 90% to 96% of them singletons. Material for sequencing was naive CD4+ T cells sorted from blood. This sample's subset: CD45RA+ positively selected. The sequence was obtained from a woman aged 25 to 39 in good health. The chain combines TRBV7-8 with TRBJ2-7, with TRBD2 matching over 11 bases. CDR3 in DNA: TGTGCCAGCAGCTTCGGACTAGCGGGTTCCTACGAGCAGTACTTC. Translation: CASSFGLAGSYEQYF.